The 10 T cell receptor beta chains in this list originate from one sample, sequenced in a study of shared clonotypes between healthy human individuals. The method was immunoSEQ multiplex PCR; TCRdb's version includes in-frame clones alone and lacks a portion of them. Among about 2.4 million clones, approximately 93% were seen once, and the ten largest hold around 0.37%. The source material was naive CD4+ T cells from PBMCs. Subset reported: CD45RA+ positively selected. The source of these receptors is a man aged 18 to 29 in good health. Some clones in this sample may be carry-over from other donors' samples.

This clone was seen only a few times. The chain joins TRBV29-1 to TRBJ1-1; D not certain. Germline CDR1 reads SQVTM; CDR2 reads ANQGSEA. V gave up 4 bases and J gave up 8 bases, with 8 bases separating them. The CDR3 loop spans 10 amino acids. In DNA form, the CDR3 reads TGCAGCGTTGTGTTTGTAGAAGCTTTCTTT. Its protein product is CSVVFVEAFF.

The DNA for the CDR3 is TGTGCCAGCAGCGGACTAGCGGGATACGAGCAGTACTTC. Translating it yields CASSGLAGYEQYF. This chain connects TRBV6-5 to TRBJ2-7; 12 bases match TRBD2. Looked up from germline, CDR1 is MNHEY and CDR2 is SVGAGI. The CDR3 consists of 13 residues. V lost 6 bases and J lost 4; bases outside the gene matches: 1.

J is TRBJ2-4 and V is TRBV4-2; 11 bases agree with TRBD2. Germline trimming cut 0 bases from V and 0 bases from J; bases unmatched to any gene: 7. CDR3 length: 19 amino acids. Germline V gene lookup returns CDR1 LGHNA and CDR2 YNFKEQ. CDR3 sequence (DNA): TGTGCCAGCAGCCAAGATCCGGGACTAGCGGTTACAGCCAAAAACATTCAGTACTTC. This encodes CASSQDPGLAVTAKNIQYF.

A word on this clone: The sample has other DNA sequences that encode this CDR3 too. The CDR3 reads CASSPGSYGYTF. The CDR3, as DNA: TGTGCCAGCAGTCCAGGTAGCTATGGCTACACCTTC. The chain is built from TRBV5-6 and TRBJ1-2; no definite D call. Germline CDR1 reads SGHDT; CDR2 reads YYEEEE. V lost 5 bases to trimming and J lost 4 bases, with 9 bases between them. The CDR3 totals 12 residues.

V and J are TRBV28 and TRBJ2-2; 11 nucleotides agree with TRBD1. V gave up 5 bases and J gave up 7 bases; unmatched junction bases: 6. Germline-derived CDR1 and CDR2 are MDHEN and SYDVKM. This CDR3 has 15 residues. The CDR3 DNA sequence: TGTGCCAGCAGTGGGAGGACAGGGGGCGTCGGGGAGCTGTTTTTT. Its translation is CASSGRTGGVGELFF.

This clone was seen once. The gene calls are TRBV7-2 and TRBJ1-1; TRBD1 might be the D (5 bases). V shed 2 bases and J shed 3 bases, with 13 bases lying between them. Germline lookup yields CDR1 SGHTA and CDR2 FQGNSA. This CDR3 has 15 amino acids. CDR3 residues: CASSLKWGVDTEAFF. Here the CDR3 DNA reads TGTGCCAGCAGCTTAAAGTGGGGGGTCGACACTGAAGCTTTCTTT.

The rearrangement uses TRBV7-9 and TRBJ2-7; D not resolved. This CDR3 is 15 amino acids long. In germline, CDR1 is SEHNR, CDR2 FQNEAQ (reference sequence). Trimming took off 5 bases at V and 0 bases at J, with 14 bases between the two ends. CDR3 in amino acids: CASSQAGSSSYEQYF. The DNA of the CDR3 is TGTGCCAGCAGCCAGGCCGGGTCGAGCTCCTACGAGCAGTACTTC.

To note about this clone: This CDR3 is also generated by other DNA sequences in the sample. V and J are TRBV6-5 and TRBJ2-3; the D is unclear. The V and J ends lost 2 bases and 1 base respectively, with 4 bases between them. Germline V gene data show CDR1 as MNHEY and CDR2 as SVGAGI. The CDR3 is 13 amino acids. CDR3 DNA: TGTGCCAGCAGTTACGGCGGCACAGATACGCAGTATTTT. Translating it yields CASSYGGTDTQYF.

The chain joins TRBV5-1 to TRBJ1-1; no clear D. Trimming removed 1 base at V and 4 bases at J, with 26 bases between. The CDR3 consists of 19 residues. Germline CDR1 SGHRS, CDR2 YFSETQ. The CDR3 reads CASSLHRRQTEVESTEAFF. The CDR3 DNA sequence: TGCGCCAGCAGCTTGCATCGTCGGCAGACCGAGGTGGAGAGCACTGAAGCTTTCTTT.

The chain is built from TRBV5-6 and TRBJ1-5; 7 bases map to TRBD1. V shed 3 bases, J shed 7 bases, and the junction held 16 bases outside the gene matches. The V gene's germline CDR1 is SGHDT and CDR2 YYEEEE. The CDR3 contains 17 residues. CDR3 amino acids: CASSSQTGTARGQPQHF. The DNA for the CDR3 is TGTGCCAGCAGCTCCCAAACCGGGACAGCGAGGGGCCAGCCCCAGCATTTT.